Below, 27 T cell receptor beta chains from the same sample are listed, as sequenced in a study of T cell clusters in autoimmune cytopenias. TRB amplification used approximately 250 ng of peripheral blood genomic DNA. Multiplex touch-down PCR amplified TRB using TRB-A and TRB-B pools in one tube. TCRdb reprocessed the multiplex PCR reads, keeping one entry per CDR3 protein, no DNA. This sample contains several thousand distinct CDR3 sequences. The sample was peripheral blood. Receptor source: a human donor with an autoimmune cytopenia or autoimmune hepatitis (not recorded which).

This clonotype counts as medium-sized by frequency. The CDR3 here is CASSPQAVWTEAFF. The chain combines TRBV19 with TRBJ1-1. Germline-derived CDR1 and CDR2 are LNHDA and SQIVND (reference sequence). The CDR3 length is 14 residues.

This clonotype registers medium-sized by frequency. V and J are TRBV6-5 and TRBJ1-2; with no DNA, the TCRdb D assignment of TRBD1 cannot be verified. From germline, CDR1 is MNHEY and CDR2 SVGAGI. The CDR3 totals 11 residues. The CDR3 loop is CASSYGGGYTF.

This clonotype is large by frequency. The CDR3 sequence: CASSSGREAGELFF. The chain links TRBV6-2 or TRBV6-3 to TRBJ2-2; with no DNA, the TCRdb D assignment of TRBD2 cannot be verified. CDR1 and CDR2 from the germline V gene are MNHEY and SVGEGT. This CDR3 comprises 14 residues.

The V and J genes are TRBV27 and TRBJ2-2; the TRBD2 assignment by TCRdb is unverifiable without DNA. Looked up from germline, CDR1 is MNHEY and CDR2 is SMNVEV (reference sequence). This CDR3 region has 18 residues. Here the CDR3 reads CASSASLAGGRTTGELFF.

The rearrangement links TRBV18 to TRBJ1-6; TCRdb reports TRBD1, a call that lacks DNA to check it against. CDR1 KGHSH and CDR2 LQKENI come from the germline V gene. The CDR3 has 18 residues. CDR3 sequence: CASSSGQGQLVYNSPLHF.

The rearrangement uses TRBV5-1 and TRBJ1-1. CDR1 is SGHRS, CDR2 YFSETQ, per germline. This CDR3 has 13 residues. The CDR3 loop is CASSLVANTEAFF.

This clonotype is labeled medium-sized based on frequency. The chain is built from TRBV5-5 and TRBJ2-7; the TRBD2 assignment by TCRdb is unverifiable without DNA. Germline CDR1 and CDR2: SGHKS and YYEKEE (reference sequence). This CDR3 comprises 13 residues. Here the CDR3 reads CASSLTSGSEQYF.

Its frequency marks this clonotype as medium-sized. V is TRBV30 and J is TRBJ2-3; the D call of TRBD2 rests on TCRdb alone, since no DNA is present to check it. Looked up from germline, CDR1 is GTSNPN and CDR2 is SVGIG (reference sequence). This CDR3 region has 15 residues. CDR3 sequence reads: CAWSGGTFGTDTQYF. Variable domain in full (rest from reference TRBV30 and TRBJ2-3): SQTIHQWPATLVQPVGSPLSLECTVEGTSNPNLYWYRQAAGRGLQLLFYSVGIGQISSEVPQNLSASRPQDRQFILSSKKLLLSDSGFYLCAWSGGTFGTDTQYFGPGTRLTVL.

This clonotype is classed as medium-sized by frequency. This chain connects TRBV19 to TRBJ1-2; TCRdb's D gene call, TRBD1, goes unchecked for lack of DNA. Germline V lookup: CDR1 LNHDA, CDR2 SQIVND (reference sequence). CDR3 length: 17 residues. CDR3 protein: CASSTLGRQGPNYGYTF.

By frequency, this clonotype is large. The rearrangement uses TRBV29-1 and TRBJ2-3; TCRdb lists TRBD1, though no DNA is available to test this call. Germline values: CDR1 SQVTM, CDR2 ANQGSEA. CDR3 length: 13 amino acids. CDR3 in amino acids: CRVSGGSTDTQYF.

The genes are TRBV6-2 or TRBV6-3 and TRBJ1-2. This CDR3 is built from 16 residues. CDR1 and CDR2 (germline): MNHEY, SVGEGT. The CDR3 here is CASSYSTDLPIYGYTF.

Its frequency marks this clonotype as medium-sized (0.01 to 0.1%). This rearrangement joins TRBV19 to TRBJ1-1; checking the TCRdb D call of TRBD1 is not possible without DNA. Germline CDR1 is LNHDA and CDR2 is SQIVND (reference sequence). The CDR3 length is 14 residues. This CDR3 is CASRGDRVNTEAFF.

The rearrangement uses TRBV7-9 and TRBJ1-1; no DNA is available, so the TRBD1 call from TCRdb remains unchecked. Germline loops: CDR1 SEHNR, CDR2 FQNEAQ (reference sequence). The CDR3 sequence is 11 residues long. The CDR3 loop is CASSPTGEAFF.

The chain uses TRBV24-1 and TRBJ2-3; lacking DNA, the TRBD1 call made by TCRdb goes unchecked. The CDR3 runs 12 residues. Germline CDR1 KGHDR, CDR2 SFDVKD. CDR3 region: CATSGTGSTQYF.

This clonotype counts as medium-sized (0.01 to 0.1%) by frequency. This chain connects TRBV12-3 or TRBV12-4 to TRBJ1-5; TCRdb gives TRBD1 as the D gene, but with no DNA this cannot be confirmed. This CDR3 is built from 16 residues. The chain's CDR3 is CASSLVSVLGNQPQHF.

The chain uses TRBV18 and TRBJ2-1; there is no DNA to check the TCRdb D call of TRBD2. The CDR3 runs to 15 residues. Per the germline V gene, CDR1 is KGHSH and CDR2 is LQKENI. CDR3 amino acids: CASSPRLTTYNEQFF.

The V gene is TRBV6-2 or TRBV6-3, the J gene TRBJ2-7; TCRdb selects TRBD1, and the lack of DNA leaves this call unchecked. CDR1 is MNHEY and CDR2 is SVGEGT in the germline V gene. This CDR3 comprises 13 residues. The chain's CDR3 is CASDRVGGYEQYF.

V and J are TRBV18 and TRBJ1-1; the TCRdb call, TRBD1, lacks DNA for checking. CDR3 length equals 14 residues. Looked up from germline, CDR1 is KGHSH and CDR2 is LQKENI. The CDR3 region is CASSPTGGVSEAFF.

This clonotype ranks as medium-sized in terms of frequency. The chain is built from TRBV27 and TRBJ2-5; TCRdb indicates TRBD2, and absent DNA this call remains unverified. This CDR3 is built from 14 residues. The germline V gene encodes CDR1 MNHEY and CDR2 SMNVEV (reference sequence). The CDR3 here is CASSLVPGGETQYF.

The gene calls are TRBV20-1 and TRBJ1-5. CDR1 is DFQATT, CDR2 SNEGSKA, per germline (reference sequence). The CDR3 extends over 13 amino acids. CDR3 sequence: CSARAEVNQPQHF.

Its frequency marks this clonotype as medium-sized. This chain joins TRBV12-3 or TRBV12-4 and TRBJ2-7. CDR3 length: 11 residues. The CDR3 protein is CASSNQYEQYF.

The rearrangement links TRBV5-5 to TRBJ1-1; TCRdb returns TRBD1, unconfirmable since there is no DNA. The CDR3 consists of 17 residues. CDR1 is SGHKS and CDR2 is YYEKEE in the germline V gene (reference sequence). The CDR3 spells CASSFISDVRLNTEAFF.

By frequency, this clonotype registers medium-sized. The J gene is TRBJ2-5, the V gene TRBV7-2; TCRdb's D call, TRBD1, is unchecked because there is no DNA. The CDR3 consists of 13 residues. The germline V gene has CDR1 SGHTA and CDR2 FQGNSA. CDR3 loop: CASSRDRSETQYF.

This clonotype is identified as medium-sized (0.01 to 0.1%) from frequency. The gene calls are TRBV27 and TRBJ1-6; with no DNA, the TCRdb D assignment of TRBD1 cannot be verified. Germline V gene sequence: CDR1 MNHEY, CDR2 SMNVEV (reference sequence). The CDR3 contains 19 residues. The CDR3 region is CASSFRGQGRTGGSSPLHF.

By frequency, this clonotype is medium-sized. The chain recombines TRBV29-1 with TRBJ2-7; as DNA is missing, the TRBD2 call by TCRdb cannot be tested. The germline gives CDR1 SQVTM, CDR2 ANQGSEA. The CDR3 runs to 14 residues. The CDR3 sequence: CSVKTSGNTLEQYF.

This clonotype is classed as medium-sized (0.01 to 0.1%) by frequency. V usage is TRBV7-6 and J usage is TRBJ2-3. This CDR3 region has 14 residues. Germline V CDR1 and CDR2: SGHVS, FNYEAQ. The CDR3 region is CASSFNEATDTQYF. Looking up the rest from reference TRBV7-6 and TRBJ2-3 gives the full variable domain: GAGVSQSPRYKVTKRGQDVALRCDPISGHVSLYWYRQALGQGPEFLTYFNYEAQQDKSGLPNDRFSAERPEGSISTLTIQRTEQRDSAMYRCASSFNEATDTQYFGPGTRLTVL.

V is TRBV10-3 and J is TRBJ1-2; TCRdb names TRBD1, which stays unverified in the absence of DNA. From germline, CDR1 is ENHRY and CDR2 SYGVKD. The CDR3 covers 14 residues. This CDR3 reads CAISERQGVYGYTF.